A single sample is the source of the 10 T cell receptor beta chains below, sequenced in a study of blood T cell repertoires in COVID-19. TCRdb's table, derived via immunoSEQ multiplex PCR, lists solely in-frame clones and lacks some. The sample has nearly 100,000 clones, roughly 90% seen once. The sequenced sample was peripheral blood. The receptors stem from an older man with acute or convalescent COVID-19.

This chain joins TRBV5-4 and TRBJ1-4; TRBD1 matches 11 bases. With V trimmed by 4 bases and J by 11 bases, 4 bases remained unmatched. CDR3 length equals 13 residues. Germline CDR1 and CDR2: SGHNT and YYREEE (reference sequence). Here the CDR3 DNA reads TGTGCCAGCAGCCGGGGACAGGGGGGGAAACTGTTTTTT. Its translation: CASSRGQGGKLFF.

The CDR3 protein is CASSYLSGRFPYEQYF. CDR3 sequence (DNA): TGTGCCAGCAGTTACCTCTCCGGTCGCTTTCCTTACGAGCAGTACTTC. The chain carries TRBV27 and TRBJ2-7; no reliable D call. The CDR3 spans 16 residues. Germline CDR1 is MNHEY and CDR2 is SMNVEV (reference sequence). Trimming removed 4 bases from V and 4 bases from J, with 20 bases in between.

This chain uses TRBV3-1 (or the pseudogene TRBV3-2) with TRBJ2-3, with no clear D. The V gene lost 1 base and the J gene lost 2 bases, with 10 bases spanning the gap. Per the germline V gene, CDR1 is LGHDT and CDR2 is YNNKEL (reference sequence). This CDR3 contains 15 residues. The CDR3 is CASSQVPRPTDTQYF. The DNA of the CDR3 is TGTGCCAGCAGCCAAGTCCCCCGTCCCACAGATACGCAGTATTTT.

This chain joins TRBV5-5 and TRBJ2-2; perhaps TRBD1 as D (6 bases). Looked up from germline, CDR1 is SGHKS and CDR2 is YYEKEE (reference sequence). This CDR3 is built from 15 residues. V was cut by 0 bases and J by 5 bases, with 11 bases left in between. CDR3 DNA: TGTGCCAGCAGCTTGGCCAGGGGTGTTACCGGGGAGCTGTTTTTT. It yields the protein CASSLARGVTGELFF. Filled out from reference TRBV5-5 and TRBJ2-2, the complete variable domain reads DAGVTQSPTHLIKTRGQQVTLRCSPISGHKSVSWYQQVLGQGPQFIFQYYEKEERGRGNFPDRFSARQFPNYSSELNVNALLLGDSALYLCASSLARGVTGELFFGEGSRLTVL.

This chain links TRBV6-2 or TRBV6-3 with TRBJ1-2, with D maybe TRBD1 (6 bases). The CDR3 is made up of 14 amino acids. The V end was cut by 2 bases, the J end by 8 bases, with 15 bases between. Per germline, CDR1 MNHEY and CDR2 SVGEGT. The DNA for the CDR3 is TGTGCCAGCAGTTACGTCAGAGGGGGACGGGGCTACACCTTC. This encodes CASSYVRGGRGYTF.

The CDR3 region is CASSDTPEGVQYF. The CDR3 DNA reads TGTGCCAGCAGCGATACCCCTGAGGGGGTGCAGTACTTC. The chain couples TRBV6-5 to TRBJ2-7, with D possibly TRBD1 on 6 matching bases. CDR1 MNHEY and CDR2 SVGAGI come from the germline V gene. This CDR3 has 13 residues. The ends were cut back, 6 bases at V and 9 bases at J, with 18 bases in the middle.

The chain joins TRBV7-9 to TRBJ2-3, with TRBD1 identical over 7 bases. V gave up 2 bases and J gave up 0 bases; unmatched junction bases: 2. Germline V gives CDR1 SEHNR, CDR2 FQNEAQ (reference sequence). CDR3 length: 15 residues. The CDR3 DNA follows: TGTGCCAGCAGCTTACCGACAGGGAGCACAGATACGCAGTATTTT. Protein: CASSLPTGSTDTQYF.

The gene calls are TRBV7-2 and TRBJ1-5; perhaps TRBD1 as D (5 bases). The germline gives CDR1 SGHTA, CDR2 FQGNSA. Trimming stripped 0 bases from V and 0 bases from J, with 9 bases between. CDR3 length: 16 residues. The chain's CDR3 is CASSLAGRASNQPQHF. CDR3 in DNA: TGTGCCAGCAGCTTAGCCGGCAGGGCTAGCAATCAGCCCCAGCATTTT.

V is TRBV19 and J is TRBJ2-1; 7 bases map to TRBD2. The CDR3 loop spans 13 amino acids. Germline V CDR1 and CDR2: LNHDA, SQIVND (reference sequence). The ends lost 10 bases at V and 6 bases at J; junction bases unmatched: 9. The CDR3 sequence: CATGSPGGNEQFF. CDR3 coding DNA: TGTGCCACAGGGTCTCCGGGAGGCAATGAGCAGTTCTTC.

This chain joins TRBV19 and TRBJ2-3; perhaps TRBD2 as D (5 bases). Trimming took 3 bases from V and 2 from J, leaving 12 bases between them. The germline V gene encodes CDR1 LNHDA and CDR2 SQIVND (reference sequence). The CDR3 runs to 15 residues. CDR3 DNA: TGTGCCAGTAGTATTGGTGGACTTTTCACAGATACGCAGTATTTT. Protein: CASSIGGLFTDTQYF. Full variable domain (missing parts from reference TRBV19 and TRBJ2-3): DGGITQSPKYLFRKEGQNVTLSCEQNLNHDAMYWYRQDPGQGLRLIYYSQIVNDFQKGDIAEGYSVSREKKESFPLTVTSAQKNPTAFYLCASSIGGLFTDTQYFGPGTRLTVL.